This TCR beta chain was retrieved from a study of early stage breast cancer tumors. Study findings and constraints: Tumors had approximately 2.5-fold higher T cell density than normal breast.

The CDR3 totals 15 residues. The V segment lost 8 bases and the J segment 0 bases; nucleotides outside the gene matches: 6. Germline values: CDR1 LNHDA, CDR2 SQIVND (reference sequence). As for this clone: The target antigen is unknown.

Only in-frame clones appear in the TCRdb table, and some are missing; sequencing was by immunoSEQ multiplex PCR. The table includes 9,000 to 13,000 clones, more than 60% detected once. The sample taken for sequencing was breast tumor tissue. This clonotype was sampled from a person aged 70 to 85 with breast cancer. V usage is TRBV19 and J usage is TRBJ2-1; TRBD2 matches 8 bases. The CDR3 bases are TGTGCCAGTTCACTAGCGGATAGCTCCTACAATGAGCAGTTCTTC. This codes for CASSLADSSYNEQFF.